The TCR beta chain described here comes from a study of blood T cells in healthy people across ages. Study-level findings and limits: Samples with more naive T cells showed higher observed beta diversity. Considered underestimates were the diversity estimates obtained from one million T cells.

The germline V and J ends were trimmed by 2 bases and 5 bases, with 16 bases remaining between them. Germline loops: CDR1 MGHDK, CDR2 SYGVNS. The CDR3 extends over 15 amino acids. With respect to this clonotype: Antigen unknown. It may be a read error: a sequence one base away is much more abundant.

Donors ranged from about 6 to 90 years old and were healthy Caucasians in Russia. Next came a second PCR, run for roughly 6 to 11 cycles, which used a sample-barcoded 5' primer along with a J-beta primer mix. TCRdb re-called the 5' RACE reads with MiXCR, one entry per CDR3 protein. In the table there are fewer than 1,000,000 distinct CDR3 sequences, 35% to 60% of which are singletons. The receptor's source is an elderly man in good health. This chain joins TRBV25-1 and TRBJ2-7; D could derive from TRBD1 or TRBD2 (5 bases each). The sequencing input was blood. The CDR3 region is CASSETRGGRNEQYV. As DNA, the CDR3 is TGTGCCAGCAGTGAAACCCGTGGGGGTCGGAACGAGCAGTACGTC.